Listed below are T cell receptor beta chains from one sample, sequenced in a study of shared clonotypes between healthy human individuals. Using immunoSEQ multiplex PCR, the repertoire was profiled, and TCRdb retains in-frame clones only, with some absent. This sample has a few million clones, with about 92% found just once. Sequencing input: naive CD4+ T cells sorted from blood. The source is a young man in good health. Both conserved end residues are part of each CDR3. D genes are given only for firm matches. Not all rows give a size; the values are once, few, many and, for expanded clones, a class.

v_gene	j_gene	abundance	d_gene	CDR3aa	CDR3nt
TRBV19	TRBJ1-1	-	-	CASSIRDFGQRNTEAFF	TGTGCCAGTAGTATTCGGGATTTCGGACAGAGGAACACTGAAGCTTTCTTT
TRBV6-4	TRBJ2-7	-	-	CAILLSYEQYF	TGTGCCATCCTTCTCTCCTACGAGCAGTACTTC
TRBV2	TRBJ1-6	-	-	CASTRDGSSYNSPLHF	TGTGCCAGCACCCGGGACGGGAGCTCCTATAATTCACCCCTCCACTTT
TRBV18	TRBJ1-4	-	TRBD1	CASSPDRVEKLFF	TGTGCCAGCTCACCGGACAGGGTGGAAAAACTGTTTTTT
TRBV5-1	TRBJ2-1	-	TRBD1	CASSRDRSYNEQFF	TGCGCCAGCAGCAGGGACAGGAGTTACAATGAGCAGTTCTTC
TRBV7-9	TRBJ2-1	once	TRBD2	CASSWGTSGRVSDEQFF	TGTGCCAGCAGTTGGGGGACTAGCGGGAGGGTATCGGATGAGCAGTTCTTC
TRBV7-8	TRBJ1-6	-	TRBD1	CASSSVSTGNSPLHF	TGTGCCAGCAGCTCAGTTTCGACAGGGAACTCACCCCTCCACTTT
TRBV9	TRBJ2-2	-	-	CASSADWAGGELFF	TGTGCCAGCAGCGCGGATTGGGCGGGCGGGGAGCTGTTTTTT
TRBV2	TRBJ2-7	-	-	CATQLGGEQYF	TGTGCCACCCAATTGGGGGGCGAGCAGTACTTC
TRBV10-3	TRBJ2-7	-	TRBD1	CAISSGTGKTYEQYF	TGTGCCATCAGCTCCGGGACAGGGAAAACCTACGAGCAGTACTTC
TRBV21-1	TRBJ2-5	-	-	CASSKERTSGTRNQETQYF	TGTGCCAGCAGCAAAGAGAGAACTAGCGGGACCCGGAACCAAGAGACCCAGTACTTC
TRBV18	TRBJ1-4	-	TRBD1	CASSHLQGEKLFF	TGTGCCAGCTCCCATTTACAGGGGGAAAAACTGTTTTTT
TRBV13	TRBJ1-2	-	-	CASSLRGRVYGYTF	TGTGCCAGCAGCCTCCGCGGACGGGTCTATGGCTACACCTTC
TRBV29-1	TRBJ2-3	-	-	CSVAGIYTDTQYF	TGCAGCGTCGCCGGGATCTACACAGATACGCAGTATTTT
TRBV5-1	TRBJ1-4	-	-	CASSLGGQTVRGNEKLFF	TGCGCCAGCAGCTTGGGAGGGCAGACAGTACGGGGTAATGAAAAACTGTTTTTT
TRBV5-6	TRBJ2-7	-	TRBD1	CASSGDRGTYEQYF	TGTGCCAGCAGCGGGGACAGGGGCACCTACGAGCAGTACTTC